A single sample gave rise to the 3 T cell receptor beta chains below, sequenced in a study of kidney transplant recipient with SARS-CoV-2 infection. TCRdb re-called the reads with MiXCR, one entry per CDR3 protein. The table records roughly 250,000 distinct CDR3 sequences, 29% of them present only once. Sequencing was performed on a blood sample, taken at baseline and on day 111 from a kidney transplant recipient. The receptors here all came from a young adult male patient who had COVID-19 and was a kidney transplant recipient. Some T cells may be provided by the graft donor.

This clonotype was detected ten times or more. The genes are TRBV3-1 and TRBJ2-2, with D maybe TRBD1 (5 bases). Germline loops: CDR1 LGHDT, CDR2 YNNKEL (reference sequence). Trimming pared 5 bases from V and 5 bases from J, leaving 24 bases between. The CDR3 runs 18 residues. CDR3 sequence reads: CASSDSRPISGLTGELFF. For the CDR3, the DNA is TGTGCCAGCAGCGACAGCCGTCCCATTTCAGGCTTGACCGGGGAGCTGTTTTTT.

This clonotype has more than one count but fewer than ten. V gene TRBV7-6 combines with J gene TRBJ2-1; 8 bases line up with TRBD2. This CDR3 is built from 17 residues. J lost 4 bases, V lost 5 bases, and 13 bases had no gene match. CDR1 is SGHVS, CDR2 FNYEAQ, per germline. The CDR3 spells CASSPRSGGRRYNEQFF. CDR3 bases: TGTGCCAGCAGCCCTCGAAGCGGCGGGAGGAGGTACAATGAGCAGTTCTTC.

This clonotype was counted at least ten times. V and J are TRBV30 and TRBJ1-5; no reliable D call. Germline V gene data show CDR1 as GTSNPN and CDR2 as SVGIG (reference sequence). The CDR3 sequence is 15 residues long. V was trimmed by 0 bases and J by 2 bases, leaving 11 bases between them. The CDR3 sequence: CAWSVTDYGNQPQHF. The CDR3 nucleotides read TGTGCCTGGAGTGTTACTGACTACGGCAATCAGCCCCAGCATTTT.